The 8 T cell receptor beta chains below were found in one sample sequenced in a study of monozygotic twins with inflammatory bowel disease (dated by TCRdb to between 2018 and 2021). The method was 5' RACE. Sequencing took place on an Illumina HiSeq 2500. TCRdb reanalyzed the reads, keeping one entry per CDR3 protein sequence and omitting DNA. The sample table includes about 300,000 distinct CDR3 sequences. 5.5% to 6.5% of the sample belongs to the ten largest clones. Specimen: blood. The receptor set was obtained from a human donor with ulcerative colitis or Crohn's disease, or a healthy co-twin of an affected twin (not recorded which).

The CDR3 loop is CASRFRARANVLTF. V usage is TRBV6-2 or TRBV6-3 and J usage is TRBJ2-6; TCRdb picks TRBD1, but there is no DNA to check that call. Germline CDR1 reads MNHEY; CDR2 reads SVGEGT. The CDR3 runs to 14 residues.

The V call is TRBV29-1, the J call TRBJ2-5; TCRdb lists TRBD2, though no DNA is available to test this call. In germline, CDR1 is SQVTM, CDR2 ANQGSEA. The length of the CDR3 is 13 residues. The CDR3 sequence is CSVEDRRGETQYF. The variable domain in full, completed from reference TRBV29-1 and TRBJ2-5, reads SAVISQKPSRDICQRGTSLTIQCQVDSQVTMMFWYRQQPGQSLTLIATANQGSEATYESGFVIDKFPISRPNLTFSTLTVSNMSPEDSSIYLCSVEDRRGETQYFGPGTRLLVL.

The genes are TRBV6-2 or TRBV6-3 and TRBJ2-1; TCRdb reports TRBD1, a call that lacks DNA to check it against. The CDR3 has 14 residues. Germline CDR1 reads MNHEY; CDR2 reads SVGEGT. This chain's CDR3 is CASSPGQVFSEQFF.

The CDR3 sequence: CASSPGVTEAFF. This chain joins TRBV18 and TRBJ1-1; no DNA is available, so the TRBD1 call from TCRdb remains unchecked. The CDR3 spans 12 residues. Looked up from germline, CDR1 is KGHSH and CDR2 is LQKENI.

The gene calls are TRBV4-1 and TRBJ2-7; without DNA, the TCRdb call of TRBD1 cannot be checked. Germline V CDR1 and CDR2: MGHRA, YSYEKL. The CDR3 has 15 amino acids. The CDR3 protein is CASSQGGQGFGEQYF.

The chain uses TRBV7-6 and TRBJ1-1. The germline CDR1 and CDR2 sequences are SGHVS and FNYEAQ. CDR3 length equals 12 residues. This chain's CDR3 is CAVGFMNTEAFF.

The genes are TRBV4-3 and TRBJ2-3; TCRdb selects TRBD2, and the lack of DNA leaves this call unchecked. The length of the CDR3 is 19 residues. In germline, CDR1 is LGHNA, CDR2 YSLEER. The CDR3 sequence: CASSQDWSSGGTSTDTQYF.

The chain employs TRBV19 and TRBJ2-5. Germline CDR1 and CDR2: LNHDA and SQIVND (reference sequence). The CDR3 consists of 14 residues. The CDR3 region is CASSRSANQETQYF.